These T cell receptor beta chains were read from a single sample in a study of OX40 agonist ivuxolimab in advanced cancers. Sequencing used immunoSEQ multiplex PCR; TCRdb keeps in-frame clones, though not all of them. The repertoire holds around 86,000 clones, with 90% to 95% as singletons. Sequenced here: CD4+ or CD8+ T cells sorted from blood, sampled in a trial of the OX40 agonist ivuxolimab. These receptors were taken from an adult with an advanced solid tumor such as melanoma, head and neck, liver or kidney cancer. CDR3s include the opening cysteine and the closing phenylalanine or tryptophan. Each record gives: V gene, CDR3 length, J gene, clone size, D gene, CDR3 protein, CDR3 DNA. D genes are given only for firm matches. Only some rows state a clone size, as once, few, many or a class for expanded clones.

TRBV29-1	12	TRBJ1-1	.	.	CSVDSKRFEAFF	TGCAGCGTTGATAGTAAGAGGTTTGAAGCTTTCTTT
TRBV4-1	14	TRBJ2-1	.	.	CASSPQGSYNEQFF	TGCGCCAGCAGCCCCCAGGGCTCCTACAATGAGCAGTTCTTC
TRBV27	14	TRBJ2-7	.	TRBD1	CASSSGQGAYEQYF	TGTGCCAGCAGTTCCGGACAGGGGGCCTACGAGCAGTACTTC
TRBV2	15	TRBJ2-7	.	TRBD2	CASRATSGGIYEQYF	TGTGCCAGCAGGGCGACTAGCGGGGGGATCTACGAGCAGTACTTC
TRBV30	15	TRBJ1-6	.	.	CAWSVRGKCNSPLHF	TGTGCCTGGAGTGTACGGGGTAAGTGTAATTCACCCCTCCACTTT
TRBV5-6	15	TRBJ1-3	.	TRBD1	CASSLQGAEGNTIYF	TGTGCCAGCAGCTTACAGGGGGCTGAAGGAAACACCATATATTTT
TRBV6-5	14	TRBJ1-1	.	.	CASSLTGAGAEAFF	TGTGCCAGCAGTTTGACGGGAGCTGGGGCTGAAGCTTTCTTT
TRBV4-1	16	TRBJ1-5	.	TRBD1	CASSQDTGQGGQPQHF	TGCGCCAGCAGCCAAGATACAGGACAGGGCGGCCAGCCCCAGCATTTT
TRBV15	16	TRBJ2-1	.	TRBD2	CATSETSGGDYNEQFF	TGTGCCACCAGCGAGACTAGCGGGGGGGATTACAATGAGCAGTTCTTC
TRBV27	14	TRBJ1-1	few	.	CASSLSGKNTEAFF	TGTGCCAGCAGTTTATCAGGCAAGAACACTGAAGCTTTCTTT
TRBV6-9	10	TRBJ2-4	once	.	CASSVDIQYF	TGTGCCAGCAGCGTGGACATTCAGTACTTC
TRBV7-9	14	TRBJ2-7	.	.	CASSRPGDTYEQYF	TGTGCCAGCAGCCGTCCGGGGGATACCTACGAGCAGTACTTC
TRBV5-1	13	TRBJ2-7	.	.	CASSGGGPNEQYF	TGCGCCAGCAGCGGGGGGGGCCCCAACGAGCAGTACTTC
TRBV7-2	15	TRBJ1-6	.	TRBD1	CASSLYDRENSPLHF	TGTGCCAGCAGCTTATACGACAGGGAGAATTCACCCCTCCACTTT
TRBV27	15	TRBJ1-1	.	.	CASSWIGGIFGEAFF	TGTGCCAGCAGTTGGATAGGGGGAATCTTCGGTGAAGCTTTCTTT
TRBV28	15	TRBJ2-1	.	TRBD2	CASSPPSGSHNEQFF	TGTGCCAGCAGTCCCCCGAGCGGGAGTCACAATGAGCAGTTCTTC
TRBV29-1	13	TRBJ1-2	.	.	CSVDGDFNYGYTF	TGCAGCGTTGATGGGGATTTTAACTATGGCTACACCTTC
TRBV28	15	TRBJ2-7	.	.	CASTKYKVVEREQYF	TGTGCCAGCACCAAATACAAGGTGGTGGAGCGGGAGCAGTACTTC
TRBV7-3	15	TRBJ2-2	.	.	CASSLSLYGTGELFF	TGTGCCAGCAGCTTAAGCTTATATGGCACCGGGGAGCTGTTTTTT
TRBV29-1	13	TRBJ2-7	.	TRBD2	CSVGSGGPYEQYF	TGCAGCGTTGGGTCGGGGGGGCCCTACGAGCAGTACTTC
TRBV4-2	14	TRBJ2-7	once	.	CASSQEGGADEQYF	TGTGCCAGCAGCCAAGAAGGGGGGGCCGACGAGCAGTACTTC
TRBV19	18	TRBJ1-3	once	TRBD1	CATHQPRDRYLSGNTIYF	TGTGCCACCCATCAACCCCGGGACAGGTATCTCTCTGGAAACACCATATATTTT
TRBV6-5	15	TRBJ1-6	few	TRBD1	CASSYSGTGASPLHF	TGTGCCAGCAGTTACTCCGGGACAGGGGCTTCACCCCTCCACTTT
TRBV9	14	TRBJ1-4	.	TRBD1	CASSRTGGREKLFF	TGTGCCAGCAGCCGGACAGGGGGCCGGGAAAAACTGTTTTTT
TRBV7-8	15	TRBJ2-7	.	.	CASSLVFGSNYEQYF	TGTGCCAGCAGCTTAGTATTCGGGTCCAACTACGAGCAGTACTTC
TRBV7-3	19	TRBJ2-6	.	TRBD2	CASSSRTSGHFSGANVLTF	TGTGCCAGCAGCTCCCGGACTAGCGGGCACTTCTCTGGGGCCAACGTCCTGACTTTC
TRBV27	13	TRBJ1-2	.	TRBD1	CASSLGQGNGYTF	TGTGCCAGCAGTTTGGGACAGGGGAATGGCTACACCTTC
TRBV11-3	13	TRBJ1-1	.	.	CASSLGGSPEAFF	TGTGCCAGCAGCTTAGGGGGCAGCCCCGAAGCTTTCTTT
TRBV7-2	15	TRBJ2-7	.	TRBD1	CASSSDRGWAYEQYF	TGTGCCAGCAGCTCGGACAGGGGATGGGCCTACGAGCAGTACTTC